These 10 T cell receptor beta chains were all obtained from the same sample, sequenced in a study of T cell responses to AZD1222 COVID-19 vaccine. TCRdb's table, derived via immunoSEQ multiplex PCR, lists solely in-frame clones and lacks some. Counted here are 75,000 to 100,000 clones, 85% to 90% occurring once; the ten biggest clones make up 26%. The starting material was peripheral blood, obtained on day 0 of AZD1222 vaccination. Receptor source: an adult in good health.

The V gene is TRBV27, the J gene TRBJ2-3; D remains unclear. Between the trimmed V and J ends, which lost 1 base and 2 bases, there was a span of 7 bases. CDR3 size: 14 residues. Germline V gene data show CDR1 as MNHEY and CDR2 as SMNVEV (reference sequence). The CDR3 nucleotides read TGTGCCAGCAGTTTATACGCAGTCACAGATACGCAGTATTTT. Its protein is CASSLYAVTDTQYF.

The chain recombines TRBV24-1 with TRBJ1-6; 7 bases match TRBD1. Germline loops: CDR1 KGHDR, CDR2 SFDVKD. V dropped 3 bases and J dropped 9; count of bases not matched to a gene: 4. The CDR3 has 14 amino acids. Here the CDR3 reads CATSDNRDSSPLHF. As DNA, the CDR3 is TGTGCCACCAGTGATAACCGGGACAGTTCACCCCTCCACTTT.

The rearrangement uses TRBV29-1 and TRBJ2-7, with a tentative D call TRBD2 (6 bases). The CDR3 consists of 15 residues. The ends were cut back, 7 bases at V and 5 bases at J, with 24 bases in the middle. Germline CDR1 and CDR2: SQVTM and ANQGSEA. This chain's CDR3 is CSATPGDPSPHEQYF. In DNA, the CDR3 is TGCAGCGCCACCCCGGGGGACCCGAGCCCCCACGAGCAGTACTTC.

This clone was recorded a few times. The V and J genes are TRBV7-9 and TRBJ1-1; 7 bases are shared with TRBD1. V trimming: 3 bases; J trimming: 6 bases; junction bases outside the gene matches: 22. CDR3 length: 19 residues. Germline values: CDR1 SEHNR, CDR2 FQNEAQ (reference sequence). DNA for the CDR3: TGTGCCAGCAGCTTGCCCCTGACAGGGCCGGGGGCATTATCCCCTGAAGCTTTCTTT. Its protein is CASSLPLTGPGALSPEAFF.

This chain uses TRBV7-9 with TRBJ2-5; D not resolved. The CDR3 consists of 13 residues. With 3 bases removed from V and 1 base from J, the gap between germline ends came to 6 bases. Germline CDR1 and CDR2: SEHNR and FQNEAQ (reference sequence). The CDR3 region has the DNA TGTGCCAGCAGCTTTTCTCTCCAAGAGACCCAGTACTTC. Its translation: CASSFSLQETQYF. The entire variable domain, with the rest obtained from reference TRBV7-9 and TRBJ2-5, is as follows: DTGVSQNPRHKITKRGQNVTFRCDPISEHNRLYWYRQTLGQGPEFLTYFQNEAQLEKSRLLSDRFSAERPKGSFSTLEIQRTEQGDSAMYLCASSFSLQETQYFGPGTRLLVL.

This rearrangement joins TRBV5-6 to TRBJ1-2; TRBD1 matches at 12 bases. The CDR3 sequence is 15 residues long. The germline CDR1 and CDR2 sequences are SGHDT and YYEEEE. V gave up 4 bases and J gave up 8 bases; unmatched junction bases: 9. The CDR3 sequence: CASSPPGTGGSGYTF. For the CDR3, the DNA is TGTGCCAGCAGCCCCCCCGGGACAGGGGGCTCGGGCTACACCTTC. The complete variable domain, with remaining parts taken from reference TRBV5-6 and TRBJ1-2, reads DAGVTQSPTHLIKTRGQQVTLRCSPKSGHDTVSWYQQALGQGPQFIFQYYEEEERQRGNFPDRFSGHQFPNYSSELNVNALLLGDSALYLCASSPPGTGGSGYTFGSGTRLTVV.

The chain uses TRBV7-2 and TRBJ2-7, with D maybe TRBD2 (6 bases). CDR3 length: 15 residues. Looked up from germline, CDR1 is SGHTA and CDR2 is FQGNSA. Trimming took 5 bases from V and 0 from J, leaving 14 bases between them. CDR3 nucleotides: TGTGCCAGCAGCCCAGACGGGGGAGGCTCCTACGAGCAGTACTTC. This translates into CASSPDGGGSYEQYF.

The V call is TRBV5-1, the J call TRBJ2-3, with 11 bases fitting TRBD2. CDR3 length: 16 residues. The ends lost 4 bases at V and 1 base at J; junction bases unmatched: 5. Germline V gene lookup returns CDR1 SGHRS and CDR2 YFSETQ. DNA for the CDR3: TGCGCCAGCAGCGTGGGACTAGCGGTGGGCACAGATACGCAGTATTTT. As protein: CASSVGLAVGTDTQYF.

The genes are TRBV7-8 and TRBJ2-1, with 7 bases lining up with TRBD1. Germline values: CDR1 SGHVS, CDR2 FQNEAQ. This CDR3 has 14 amino acids. Losses at the gene ends were 1 base for V and 6 bases for J; bases not matched to a gene: 3. The CDR3 here is CASSLGTGPNEQFF. The CDR3 coding sequence is TGTGCCAGCAGCTTAGGGACAGGCCCCAATGAGCAGTTCTTC. Looking up the rest from reference TRBV7-8 and TRBJ2-1 gives the full variable domain: GAGVSQSPRYKVAKRGQDVALRCDPISGHVSLFWYQQALGQGPEFLTYFQNEAQLDKSGLPSDRFFAERPEGSVSTLKIQRTQQEDSAVYLCASSLGTGPNEQFFGPGTRLTVL.

The V gene is TRBV19, the J gene TRBJ1-1; D is perhaps TRBD1 (5 bases). Germline assignment: CDR1 LNHDA and CDR2 SQIVND (reference sequence). Trimming shortened V by 1 base and J by 0 bases, and 12 bases separated the two germline ends. The CDR3 loop spans 16 amino acids. CDR3 protein: CASSIGRAHMNTEAFF. The CDR3 nucleotides read TGTGCCAGTAGTATAGGCAGGGCCCACATGAACACTGAAGCTTTCTTT.